This T cell receptor beta chain was profiled in a study of post-analysis software for immune sequencing data. Study-level information: Relapsing-remitting, secondary progressive and progressive-relapsing forms made up the multiple sclerosis disease courses. Findings and limits, study-wide: Significantly lower normalized Chao1 diversity was seen in multiple sclerosis patients than in controls. By F measure, strong co-clustering occurred among samples prepared in the same batch.

Tagging with unique molecular identifiers was a feature of the TCR beta cDNA libraries. A single record per CDR3 protein comes from TCRdb applying MiXCR to the PCR reads. The sample gives roughly 180,000 distinct CDR3 sequences, approximately 31% of which show up once; approximately 1.5% is in the top ten. With respect to this clonotype: Its antigen is unknown.

Sequences were obtained from blood. The clonotype was recovered from a girl between 10 and 17 years old with multiple sclerosis.

CDR3 bases: TGTGCCAGCAGCCCCGACCAAAGCCCTTCCTACGAGCAGTACTTC. The encoded protein is CASSPDQSPSYEQYF. V and J are TRBV12-3 or TRBV12-4 and TRBJ2-7, with D hard to call. V lost 6 bases, J lost 1 base, and 16 bases lay in between. This CDR3 comprises 15 residues.